This T cell receptor (beta chain) comes out of a study of T-cell memory formation after mild COVID-19. Study conclusions and caveats: A subset of responding clones appeared in pre-infection memory, suggesting cross-reactive memory joined.

About this clonotype: Its target is not known.

TCRdb analysed the 5' RACE reads with MiXCR anew, one entry per CDR3 protein. The table lists 200,000 to 250,000 distinct CDR3 sequences, roughly a tenth of them singletons. CDR1 is SQVTM, CDR2 ANQGSEA, per germline. The CDR3 runs 10 residues. The V gene end was trimmed by 6 bases and the J gene end by 12 bases; junction bases not matched to a gene: 5. The chain links TRBV29-1 to TRBJ1-1; 9 bases map to TRBD1. The sequenced sample consisted of PBMCs or a T cell subset sorted from them (not recorded which). The sequence derives from a man younger than 30 who had mild COVID-19 (a few samples of this study predate the infection). Cell type and time point are not known. The CDR3, as DNA: TGCAGCGTCGGACAGGGGTTGACTTTCTTT. Its protein product is CSVGQGLTFF.